Each of the 23 T cell receptor beta chains below was sequenced from the same sample in a study of shared clonotypes between healthy human individuals. The assay was immunoSEQ multiplex PCR, and TCRdb's table has in-frame clones only and misses some. The repertoire holds under 1,100,000 clones, with about three quarters as singletons. Sequenced sample: memory CD4+ T cells sorted from blood. Regarding subset: CD45RA-negative fraction. All receptors come from a young man in good health.

The chain couples TRBV7-2 to TRBJ1-5; D is uncertain. Germline V gene lookup returns CDR1 SGHTA and CDR2 FQGNSA. The CDR3 loop spans 13 amino acids. The V and J ends lost 4 bases and 4 bases respectively, with 8 bases between them. CDR3 amino acids: CASSSHMNQPQHF. DNA of the CDR3: TGTGCCAGCAGCTCCCACATGAATCAGCCCCAGCATTTT.

The rearrangement uses TRBV6-6 and TRBJ2-7; TRBD1 matches at 7 bases. The CDR3 has 11 residues. Germline V lookup: CDR1 MNHNY, CDR2 SVGAGI (reference sequence). V lost 10 bases to trimming and J lost 4 bases; unmatched junction nucleotides: 4. The CDR3 protein is CAIDRVYEQYF. The CDR3 coding sequence is TGTGCCATCGACAGGGTTTACGAGCAGTACTTC.

The V call is TRBV27, the J call TRBJ1-4, with 8 bases matching TRBD1. With V trimmed by 5 bases and J by 7 bases, 9 bases remained unmatched. Germline V gene sequence: CDR1 MNHEY, CDR2 SMNVEV (reference sequence). The CDR3 covers 15 residues. The CDR3 DNA follows: TGTGCCAGCAGTACCCGGACAGGGTCGTTTGAAAAACTGTTTTTT. This sequence encodes CASSTRTGSFEKLFF.

This sequence joins TRBV6-5 and TRBJ2-7; D is possibly TRBD2 (6 bases). Trimming cost V 0 bases and J 0 bases, with 9 bases left between them. The CDR3 totals 15 residues. CDR1 MNHEY and CDR2 SVGAGI come from the germline V gene. CDR3 bases: TGTGCCAGCAGTTACTCGTACGGGAGCTCCTACGAGCAGTACTTC. Translation gives CASSYSYGSSYEQYF.

The genes are TRBV6-1 and TRBJ1-2; D unclear. CDR1 and CDR2 from the germline V gene are MNHNS and SASEGT. The CDR3 is 16 amino acids. V was pared by 4 bases and J by 0 bases, with 15 bases between. CDR3 sequence: CASSGPRGVTNYGYTF. For the CDR3, the DNA is TGTGCCAGCAGTGGGCCCCGTGGGGTTACTAACTATGGCTACACCTTC.

This clone was counted only a few times. The chain is built from TRBV10-3 and TRBJ1-3; D perhaps matches TRBD1 (6 bases). The CDR3 totals 14 residues. V was trimmed by 7 bases and J by 4 bases, leaving 14 bases between them. CDR1 and CDR2 from the germline V gene are ENHRY and SYGVKD. This chain's CDR3 is CAIKSRGSGNTIYF. The DNA of the CDR3 is TGTGCCATCAAATCCAGGGGTTCGGGAAACACCATATATTTT.

As regards this clone: Other DNA sequences in this sample translate to the same CDR3. This chain links TRBV25-1 with TRBJ1-1; a possible D gene is TRBD1 (6 bases). The CDR3 has 14 residues. Germline assignment: CDR1 MGHDK and CDR2 SYGVNS. Trimming pared 3 bases from V and 4 bases from J, leaving 12 bases between. The CDR3 nucleotides read TGTGCCAGCAGTGATCCAGGGGCCAGCACTGAAGCTTTCTTT. As protein: CASSDPGASTEAFF.

This chain joins TRBV6-1 and TRBJ1-1; no reliable D call. The CDR3 consists of 13 residues. CDR1 and CDR2 from the germline V gene are MNHNS and SASEGT. V was pared by 4 bases and J by 1 base, with 7 bases between. CDR3 region: CASSALTNTEAFF. CDR3 sequence (DNA): TGTGCCAGCAGTGCCCTTACGAACACTGAAGCTTTCTTT.

CDR3 DNA sequence: TGTGCCAGCTCACCACCCGAGCGCCACGAGCAGTACTTC. Amino acid sequence: CASSPPERHEQYF. The gene calls are TRBV18 and TRBJ2-7; D remains unclear. The length of the CDR3 is 13 residues. The germline V and J ends were trimmed by 0 bases and 5 bases, with 8 bases remaining between them. CDR1 and CDR2 (germline): KGHSH, LQKENI.

The rearrangement uses TRBV12-5 and TRBJ2-1; D ambiguous. The CDR3 has 12 amino acids. The V gene lost 3 bases and the J gene lost 9 bases, with 9 bases spanning the gap. CDR1 is LGHNT, CDR2 FRNRAP, per germline. The CDR3 reads CASGLTESEQFF. The CDR3 DNA sequence: TGTGCTAGTGGTTTAACCGAATCTGAGCAGTTCTTC.

This clone has ten or more counts. The J gene is TRBJ1-4, the V gene TRBV27, with D unclear. The germline CDR1 and CDR2 sequences are MNHEY and SMNVEV (reference sequence). This CDR3 spans 15 amino acids. V lost 3 bases and J 10 bases, leaving 18 bases between the germline ends. The CDR3 here is CASSLGRAAVGKLFF. The CDR3 coding sequence is TGTGCCAGCAGTTTGGGAAGGGCGGCGGTGGGAAAACTGTTTTTT.

The V gene is TRBV2, the J gene TRBJ2-7; D gene ambiguous. CDR3 size: 14 residues. The ends were cut back, 3 bases at V and 0 bases at J, with 9 bases in the middle. Germline V gene lookup returns CDR1 SNHLY and CDR2 FYNNEI. In nucleotides, the CDR3 is TGTGCCAGCAGTGATTGGCCCGGCTCCTACGAGCAGTACTTC. It encodes CASSDWPGSYEQYF. Based on the CDR3 plus reference TRBV2 and TRBJ2-7, the full variable domain is EPEVTQTPSHQVTQMGQEVILRCVPISNHLYFYWYRQILGQKVEFLVSFYNNEISEKSEIFDDQFSVERPDGSNFTLKIRSTKLEDSAMYFCASSDWPGSYEQYFGPGTRLTVT.

The chain combines TRBV7-9 with TRBJ2-7, with TRBD1 as a possible D gene (6 bases). The CDR3 spans 14 residues. Looked up from germline, CDR1 is SEHNR and CDR2 is FQNEAQ (reference sequence). V was pared by 1 base and J by 2 bases, with 9 bases between. The DNA of the CDR3 is TGTGCCAGCAGCTTAGGACAGGCAACCTACGAGCAGTACTTC. Translating gives CASSLGQATYEQYF.

CDR3 in amino acids: CASSGSGSSYNEQFF. In nucleotides, the CDR3 is TGTGCCAGTAGCGGTAGCGGGAGCTCCTACAATGAGCAGTTCTTC. The chain carries TRBV19 and TRBJ2-1, with 9 nucleotides matching TRBD2. CDR1 LNHDA and CDR2 SQIVND come from the germline V gene (reference sequence). Trimming at V came to 6 bases and at J to 0 bases, leaving 3 bases not matched to a gene. This CDR3 is built from 15 residues.

This chain joins TRBV6-5 and TRBJ1-5; D is perhaps TRBD1 (6 bases). Germline assignment: CDR1 MNHEY and CDR2 SVGAGI. This CDR3 has 13 amino acids. The germline V and J ends were trimmed by 3 bases and 4 bases, with 7 bases remaining between them. CDR3 coding DNA: TGTGCCAGCAGTTATCAGGGGAATCAGCCCCAGCATTTT. Translation gives CASSYQGNQPQHF.

The rearrangement uses TRBV7-6 and TRBJ2-7; TRBD2 is a possible D gene (6 bases). Germline V gene sequence: CDR1 SGHVS, CDR2 FNYEAQ. The CDR3 sequence is 16 residues long. The V end lost 5 bases, the J end lost 3 bases, and 20 bases lay between the germline ends. The CDR3 nucleotides are TGTGCCAGCAGCCAGCTCGTTGGGACTGGGAACTACGAGCAGTACTTC. Its protein product is CASSQLVGTGNYEQYF.

The rearrangement uses TRBV11-2 and TRBJ2-7; no definite D call. V dropped 5 bases and J dropped 4 bases, with 15 bases sitting between them. In germline, CDR1 is SGHAT, CDR2 FQNNGV. The CDR3 spans 14 residues. In DNA, the CDR3 is TGTGCCAGCAGCGTACAGAGTGGGATGTACGAGCAGTACTTC. This gives the protein CASSVQSGMYEQYF.

This chain joins TRBV5-5 and TRBJ1-3, with D unresolved. This CDR3 comprises 14 residues. In germline, CDR1 is SGHKS, CDR2 YYEKEE (reference sequence). Trimming took 1 base from V and 0 from J, leaving 5 bases between them. The CDR3 DNA sequence: TGTGCCAGCAGCTTGCCGAACTCTGGAAACACCATATATTTT. Protein product: CASSLPNSGNTIYF.

The chain employs TRBV7-9 and TRBJ2-5; D ambiguous. Germline V lookup: CDR1 SEHNR, CDR2 FQNEAQ (reference sequence). V lost 5 bases to trimming and J lost 5 bases, with 15 bases between them. The CDR3 runs 14 residues. The CDR3 nucleotides are TGTGCCAGCAGCCTCAGGACCTTGCGGGAGACCCAGTACTTC. Encoded protein: CASSLRTLRETQYF.

The genes are TRBV2 and TRBJ1-2, with D unresolved. Trimming took 4 bases from V and 5 from J, leaving 14 bases between them. Germline V gives CDR1 SNHLY, CDR2 FYNNEI. The CDR3 consists of 14 residues. CDR3 nucleotides: TGTGCCAGCAGTGGCCCCCCCTCCACTTATGGCTACACCTTC. This translates into CASSGPPSTYGYTF.

The rearrangement links TRBV6-6 to TRBJ2-4; maybe TRBD2 (6 bases). The CDR3 covers 13 residues. Germline V gene lookup returns CDR1 MNHNY and CDR2 SVGAGI (reference sequence). Deletions cut 10 bases from V and 0 bases from J, with 10 bases between. DNA of the CDR3: TGTGCCACCCGGGGGAGAGCCAAAAACATTCAGTACTTC. Translation: CATRGRAKNIQYF.

The chain recombines TRBV7-9 with TRBJ1-1; 8 bases line up with TRBD1. The CDR3 covers 15 residues. The V gene end was trimmed by 6 bases and the J gene end by 3 bases; junction bases not matched to a gene: 9. Germline V gene lookup returns CDR1 SEHNR and CDR2 FQNEAQ (reference sequence). The CDR3 region is CASRADRGGDTEAFF. CDR3 sequence (DNA): TGTGCCAGCAGGGCCGACAGGGGAGGGGACACTGAAGCTTTCTTT.

This chain links TRBV11-2 with TRBJ1-2; D is uncertain. V was clipped by 0 bases and J by 0 bases, with 5 bases between them. CDR1 is SGHAT, CDR2 FQNNGV, per germline. The CDR3 is 14 residues long. Written as DNA, the CDR3 is TGTGCCAGCAGCTTAGAAGGCCCTAACTATGGCTACACCTTC. This translates into CASSLEGPNYGYTF.